One and the same sample provided the 10 T cell receptor beta chains below, sequenced in a study of shared clonotypes between healthy human individuals. Method: immunoSEQ multiplex PCR; TCRdb's copy keeps in-frame clones and lacks some. The sample shows roughly 1,100,000 clones, around 75% of them seen only once. The sample taken for sequencing was memory CD4+ T cells sorted from blood. Subset described: CD45RA-negative fraction. The receptors originated from a man in his late teens or twenties in good health.

The DNA of the CDR3 is TGCGCCAGCAGCTTAACAGGGGGCAAGTACGAGCAGTACTTC. It yields the protein CASSLTGGKYEQYF. This chain links TRBV5-1 with TRBJ2-7, with 9 bases fitting TRBD1. Germline V gene data show CDR1 as SGHRS and CDR2 as YFSETQ. The V segment lost 2 bases and the J segment 4 bases; nucleotides outside the gene matches: 4. This CDR3 spans 14 amino acids.

V and J are TRBV30 and TRBJ1-1, with D maybe TRBD1 (5 bases). The germline CDR1 and CDR2 sequences are GTSNPN and SVGIG (reference sequence). Trimming took off 7 bases at V and 0 bases at J, with 15 bases between the two ends. This CDR3 region has 14 residues. The CDR3 reads CAYTGTGVNTEAFF. The CDR3 region has the DNA TGTGCCTACACCGGGACCGGAGTGAACACTGAAGCTTTCTTT.

The chain employs TRBV10-3 and TRBJ2-7; a weak D match, TRBD2 (6 bases). The germline V and J ends were trimmed by 0 bases and 4 bases, with 13 bases remaining between them. There are 15 residues in the CDR3. CDR1 is ENHRY, CDR2 SYGVKD, per germline. CDR3 DNA sequence: TGTGCCATCAGTGAGTCGGGGACTTCTTCATACGAGCAGTACTTC. As protein: CAISESGTSSYEQYF.

The gene calls are TRBV29-1 and TRBJ2-1; D not certain. This CDR3 region has 13 residues. Looked up from germline, CDR1 is SQVTM and CDR2 is ANQGSEA. V was pared by 3 bases and J by 2 bases, with 8 bases between. The CDR3 DNA reads TGCAGCGTTGAGGTGCAGGCCTACAATGAGCAGTTCTTC. Residues: CSVEVQAYNEQFF.

This clone showed up just a few times. Other DNA sequences in the sample encode the same CDR3. This chain joins TRBV30 and TRBJ1-1; D gene ambiguous. The CDR3 has 13 amino acids. With 0 bases removed from V and 1 base from J, the gap between germline ends came to 6 bases. Germline V gene lookup returns CDR1 GTSNPN and CDR2 SVGIG (reference sequence). In DNA form, the CDR3 reads TGTGCCTGGAGTGTCTCTCCGAACACTGAAGCTTTCTTT. Translated, it gives CAWSVSPNTEAFF.

The chain couples TRBV27 to TRBJ1-1, with a weak D call TRBD1 (6 bases). Germline V lookup: CDR1 MNHEY, CDR2 SMNVEV (reference sequence). There are 19 residues in the CDR3. V was clipped by 3 bases and J by 1 base, with 24 bases between them. Here the CDR3 DNA reads TGTGCCAGCAGTTTTAATCCGGGTTCAAGGGGACATCGGAACACTGAAGCTTTCTTT. This codes for CASSFNPGSRGHRNTEAFF.

There are a few counts of this clone. This chain uses TRBV5-1 with TRBJ2-1; 9 bases map to TRBD2. V shed 0 bases, J shed 7 bases, and the junction held 5 bases outside the gene matches. The CDR3 is 15 residues long. The germline CDR1 and CDR2 sequences are SGHRS and YFSETQ. The CDR3 region has the DNA TGCGCCAGCAGCTTGGGGCGGGAGGGCACTAATGAGCAGTTCTTC. Translating it yields CASSLGREGTNEQFF.

The chain employs TRBV30 and TRBJ1-2, with a weak D call TRBD1 (6 bases). Germline V gene sequence: CDR1 GTSNPN, CDR2 SVGIG (reference sequence). The CDR3 has 14 amino acids. The V end lost 4 bases, the J end lost 2 bases, and 14 bases lay between the germline ends. The CDR3 DNA reads as TGTGCCTGGACGGGGGGCAGCGGCAACTATGGCTACACCTTC. This translates into CAWTGGSGNYGYTF.

This chain connects TRBV5-1 to TRBJ2-3, with a tentative D call TRBD2 (6 bases). Trimming took 5 bases from V and 2 from J, leaving 9 bases between them. This CDR3 has 13 residues. Germline loops: CDR1 SGHRS, CDR2 YFSETQ. This CDR3 reads CASSRGDTDTQYF. CDR3 coding DNA: TGCGCCAGCAGTCGCGGGGACACAGATACGCAGTATTTT.

This rearrangement joins TRBV6-1 to TRBJ1-2; the D is unclear. The V end lost 7 bases, the J end lost 6 bases, and 9 bases lay between the germline ends. Germline V lookup: CDR1 MNHNS, CDR2 SASEGT. The CDR3 spans 11 residues. The CDR3 here is CASKTWDGYTF. CDR3 in DNA: TGTGCCAGCAAAACTTGGGATGGCTACACCTTC.